Below, 21 T cell receptor beta chains from the same sample are listed, as sequenced in a study of CD4 T cells in relation to SARS-CoV-2 and coronaviruses. Produced via immunoSEQ multiplex PCR; TCRdb's table is partial and in-frame only. The sample carries tens of thousands of clones, 93% recorded once. Before the COVID-19 pandemic, during about 2010-2019, CD4+ T cells were taken from unexposed donors. Sequencing was done on a sample of naive CD4+ T cells from PBMCs. As for subset: naive CD4+ T cells isolated by negative enrichment. The origin of the receptors is a human donor in good health.

The chain links TRBV5-5 to TRBJ1-1; no definite D call. There are 13 residues in the CDR3. The V gene's germline CDR1 is SGHKS and CDR2 YYEKEE (reference sequence). V gave up 4 bases and J gave up 4 bases, with 11 bases separating them. The CDR3 sequence: CASSLQRTTEAFF. For the CDR3, the DNA is TGTGCCAGCAGCCTGCAGCGGACCACTGAAGCTTTCTTT.

The chain links TRBV6-4 to TRBJ1-1; tentative D call: TRBD1 (6 bases). The germline CDR1 and CDR2 sequences are MRHNA and SNTAGT. The CDR3 is 13 amino acids. V lost 0 bases to trimming and J lost 12 bases, with 14 bases between them. The CDR3 loop reads CASSDSGGASTFF. The CDR3 DNA is TGTGCCAGCAGTGACTCCGGGGGGGCATCGACTTTCTTT.

V usage is TRBV18 and J usage is TRBJ2-2; the D gene is possibly TRBD1 (6 bases). The CDR3 loop spans 17 amino acids. V shed 1 base and J shed 2 bases, with 14 bases lying between them. The germline V gene has CDR1 KGHSH and CDR2 LQKENI. The CDR3 here is CASSPQSAGANTGELFF. CDR3 bases: TGTGCCAGCTCACCACAGTCCGCAGGGGCTAACACCGGGGAGCTGTTTTTT.

The chain joins TRBV28 to TRBJ2-1, with TRBD2 as a possible D gene (6 bases). The CDR3 runs 15 residues. The V gene's germline CDR1 is MDHEN and CDR2 SYDVKM. The V and J ends lost 7 bases and 8 bases respectively, with 21 bases between them. The CDR3 here is CASTRQPPPGDEQFF. The CDR3 DNA reads as TGTGCCAGCACTCGACAGCCACCTCCGGGGGATGAGCAGTTCTTC.

The chain employs TRBV5-1 and TRBJ2-3; D is unclear. The CDR3 sequence is 12 residues long. Trimming shortened V by 0 bases and J by 4 bases, and 3 bases separated the two germline ends. Germline values: CDR1 SGHRS, CDR2 YFSETQ. CDR3 coding DNA: TGCGCCAGCAGCTTGGAGGCAGATACGCAGTATTTT. This gives the protein CASSLEADTQYF.

This chain links TRBV5-1 with TRBJ1-1; 7 nucleotides line up with TRBD1. The length of the CDR3 is 16 residues. Per germline, CDR1 SGHRS and CDR2 YFSETQ. Trimming at V came to 3 bases and at J to 7 bases, leaving 15 bases not matched to a gene. The CDR3 bases are TGCGCCAGCAGCTCGAACAATCCGACAGGGCGGGTTGAAGCTTTCTTT. It yields the protein CASSSNNPTGRVEAFF.

The chain employs TRBV9 and TRBJ2-3; D is possibly TRBD1 or TRBD2 (5 bases each). The CDR3 loop spans 15 amino acids. The germline V gene has CDR1 SGDLS and CDR2 YYNGEE. V was pared by 4 bases and J by 2 bases, with 14 bases between. CDR3: CASSPRGSPTDTQYF. In DNA, the CDR3 is TGTGCCAGCAGCCCGAGGGGATCCCCCACAGATACGCAGTATTTT.

This chain joins TRBV2 and TRBJ1-4; D is uncertain. Trimming left V 2 bases short and J 4 bases short, with 11 bases between. The CDR3 totals 15 residues. In germline, CDR1 is SNHLY, CDR2 FYNNEI. DNA for the CDR3: TGTGCCAGCAGTGAACTTACATCCTTTAATGAAAAACTGTTTTTT. Amino acids: CASSELTSFNEKLFF.

The chain recombines TRBV30 with TRBJ2-7, with D uncertain. CDR1 is GTSNPN and CDR2 is SVGIG in the germline V gene (reference sequence). The germline V and J ends were trimmed by 2 bases and 6 bases, with 11 bases remaining between them. This CDR3 is built from 12 residues. CDR3 in DNA: TGTGCCTGGAGTACCCGAGAAGGCGAGCAGTACTTC. It specifies CAWSTREGEQYF.

In its sample, this clone was seen once. V and J are TRBV4-2 and TRBJ2-7; 16 bases match TRBD2. With 4 bases clipped from V and 1 base from J, the junction kept 16 bases outside the gene matches. The CDR3 extends over 21 amino acids. Germline V gene lookup returns CDR1 LGHNA and CDR2 YNFKEQ. The CDR3 region has the DNA TGTGCCAGCAGCCTTTTAGCCGGGACTAGCGGGAGGGTATCCAGTTCCTACGAGCAGTACTTC. Encoded protein: CASSLLAGTSGRVSSSYEQYF.

As DNA, the CDR3 is TGTGCCAGCAGCGTAGGACTAGCATTTCGGGATACGCAGTATTTT. Translation gives CASSVGLAFRDTQYF. The chain carries TRBV9 and TRBJ2-3; 7 nucleotides match TRBD2. Germline V lookup: CDR1 SGDLS, CDR2 YYNGEE. Losses at the gene ends were 0 bases for V and 6 bases for J; bases not matched to a gene: 7. This CDR3 is built from 15 residues.

This chain connects TRBV29-1 to TRBJ2-5, with 9 bases matching TRBD1. V lost 7 bases and J lost 5; bases outside the gene matches: 5. Per germline, CDR1 SQVTM and CDR2 ANQGSEA. The CDR3 is 12 residues long. The CDR3 loop reads CSGGDRVETQYF. CDR3 in DNA: TGCAGCGGCGGGGACAGGGTTGAGACCCAGTACTTC.

This clone was seen just once. This chain uses TRBV6-5 with TRBJ1-5; D is unresolved. The V end lost 8 bases, the J end lost 8 bases, and 16 bases lay between the germline ends. CDR1 is MNHEY, CDR2 SVGAGI, per germline. This CDR3 is 13 amino acids long. The CDR3 DNA reads as TGTGCCAGCCGGGTTTCGGGTTGGGAGCCCCAGCATTTT. Its protein is CASRVSGWEPQHF.

The chain carries TRBV4-2 and TRBJ1-6, with D unclear. V was shortened by 7 bases and J by 5 bases, with 18 bases between the two germline ends. CDR3 length: 16 amino acids. Germline V lookup: CDR1 LGHNA, CDR2 YNFKEQ. The DNA for the CDR3 is TGTGCCAGCAACCCACACTGGGTGAGGAATAATTCACCCCTCCACTTT. Its protein product is CASNPHWVRNNSPLHF.

The rearrangement uses TRBV20-1 and TRBJ2-1; D remains unclear. This CDR3 contains 11 residues. Germline assignment: CDR1 DFQATT and CDR2 SNEGSKA (reference sequence). V dropped 5 bases and J dropped 12 bases, with 14 bases sitting between them. The CDR3 bases are TGCAGTGCTGCTGTCTCGGCTGGGCAGTTCTTC. Translating it yields CSAAVSAGQFF.

The chain links TRBV18 to TRBJ2-3, with D perhaps TRBD1 (5 bases). The CDR3 totals 15 residues. Trimming cost V 2 bases and J 0 bases, with 9 bases left between them. The germline gives CDR1 KGHSH, CDR2 LQKENI. This CDR3 reads CASSPGATSTDTQYF. Here the CDR3 DNA reads TGTGCCAGCTCACCAGGGGCGACTAGCACAGATACGCAGTATTTT.

The rearrangement joins TRBV7-2 to TRBJ1-1; no firm D call. The CDR3 sequence is 14 residues long. Germline V gene lookup returns CDR1 SGHTA and CDR2 FQGNSA. V was pared by 1 base and J by 4 bases, with 10 bases between. The CDR3 loop is CASSLDSAPTEAFF. For the CDR3, the DNA is TGTGCCAGCAGCTTAGATTCAGCGCCCACTGAAGCTTTCTTT.

The gene calls are TRBV6-5 and TRBJ2-1; the D is unclear. Trimming pared 3 bases from V and 15 bases from J, leaving 21 bases between. The CDR3 loop spans 14 amino acids. In germline, CDR1 is MNHEY, CDR2 SVGAGI. Here the CDR3 reads CASSYDWGTVSGFF. The CDR3 DNA is TGTGCCAGCAGTTATGATTGGGGAACCGTTAGTGGGTTCTTC.

The V gene is TRBV10-3, the J gene TRBJ2-3, with 7 bases aligning to TRBD1. CDR1 is ENHRY, CDR2 SYGVKD, per germline. This CDR3 is built from 15 residues. V lost 4 bases to trimming and J lost 1 base; unmatched junction nucleotides: 5. DNA of the CDR3: TGTGCCATCAGTGCTTCCGGGACAGGCACAGATACGCAGTATTTT. Protein: CAISASGTGTDTQYF.

The gene calls are TRBV13 and TRBJ2-3; D tentatively reads TRBD1 or TRBD2 (5 bases each). This CDR3 spans 15 amino acids. Germline CDR1 is PRHDT and CDR2 is FYEKMQ (reference sequence). Trimming stripped 4 bases from V and 1 base from J, with 12 bases between. The chain's CDR3 is CASSSARDGTDTQYF. The CDR3 DNA follows: TGTGCCAGCAGCTCGGCCCGGGACGGCACAGATACGCAGTATTTT. The full variable domain, its missing parts supplied by reference TRBV13 and TRBJ2-3, is AAGVIQSPRHLIKEKRETATLKCYPIPRHDTVYWYQQGPGQDPQFLISFYEKMQSDKGSIPDRFSAQQFSDYHSELNMSSLELGDSALYFCASSSARDGTDTQYFGPGTRLTVL.

The rearrangement uses TRBV19 and TRBJ2-1; 12 bases align to TRBD2. The V gene end was trimmed by 1 base and the J gene end by 5 bases; junction bases not matched to a gene: 21. From germline, CDR1 is LNHDA and CDR2 SQIVND (reference sequence). This CDR3 is built from 22 residues. Written as DNA, the CDR3 is TGTGCCAGTAGTATAGTCCTCTACACCACGGCTAGCGGGGGGGCGAGGAACAATGAGCAGTTCTTC. Its protein is CASSIVLYTTASGGARNNEQFF.